This T cell receptor beta chain is from a study of blood T cell repertoires in COVID-19. Across the study: Acute and convalescent COVID-19 samples came from the United States, Italy and Spain. PBMCs, B-cell-depleted T cells, or T cells provided the cDNA or gDNA that made up the material.

V lost 2 bases to trimming and J lost 4 bases; unmatched junction nucleotides: 5. The germline CDR1 and CDR2 sequences are SGHDN and FVKESK. This CDR3 comprises 15 residues. This clone was observed a single time. Original methodology: Estimation of nucleated cell counts relied on the amplification of reference gene primers. The repertoire was sequenced with immunoSEQ multiplex PCR; TCRdb's copy has only in-frame clones and lacks some. V and J calls and clone size come straight from that table; D and trimming were deduced from the DNA. The profile covers roughly 200,000 clones, with 75% to 90% appearing a single time and 3.3% taken by the ten largest.

The V gene is TRBV14, the J gene TRBJ2-7; 10 nucleotides line up with TRBD2. The sequence derives from a man aged 60 to 75 with acute or convalescent COVID-19. Sequencing used peripheral blood. In DNA, the CDR3 is TGTGCCAGCAGCCAACGACTAGCGGGTAAATACGAGCAGTACTTC. Amino acid sequence: CASSQRLAGKYEQYF.